A single sample gave rise to the 17 T cell receptor beta chains below, sequenced in a study of T cell changes during pregnancy in multiple sclerosis. The assay was immunoSEQ multiplex PCR, and TCRdb's table has in-frame clones only and misses some. Among tens of thousands of clones listed, 85% to 95% were seen once. The sample here was peripheral blood, taken in the third trimester of pregnancy. The receptor set was obtained from a female donor in good health, enrolled as a control in a pregnancy study.

This clone was counted a single time. This chain joins TRBV27 and TRBJ2-7; 9 nucleotides align to TRBD2. After removal of 5 bases from V and 3 bases from J, the junction contained 26 bases not matched to a gene. Germline values: CDR1 MNHEY, CDR2 SMNVEV (reference sequence). The CDR3 covers 21 residues. CDR3 amino acids: CASSLLRGGRGWREGHYEQYF. The CDR3 nucleotides read TGTGCCAGCAGTCTACTGCGTGGGGGCAGGGGTTGGCGGGAGGGCCACTACGAGCAGTACTTC.

V gene TRBV2 combines with J gene TRBJ2-2, with D possibly being TRBD2 (6 bases). The CDR3 has 14 amino acids. The germline V and J ends were trimmed by 8 bases and 5 bases, with 15 bases remaining between them. CDR1 is SNHLY, CDR2 FYNNEI, per germline. The CDR3 DNA reads as TGTGCCAGCCTCGCGGGATGGGTGACCGGGGAGCTGTTTTTT. It translates to CASLAGWVTGELFF. Complete variable domain (other parts from reference TRBV2 and TRBJ2-2): EPEVTQTPSHQVTQMGQEVILRCVPISNHLYFYWYRQILGQKVEFLVSFYNNEISEKSEIFDDQFSVERPDGSNFTLKIRSTKLEDSAMYFCASLAGWVTGELFFGEGSRLTVL.

V usage is TRBV30 and J usage is TRBJ1-1; no reliable D call. This CDR3 comprises 13 residues. Germline-derived CDR1 and CDR2 are GTSNPN and SVGIG (reference sequence). Trimming took 0 bases from V and 1 from J, leaving 6 bases between them. The CDR3 nucleotides are TGTGCCTGGAGTGTCTGGCAGAACACTGAAGCTTTCTTT. As protein: CAWSVWQNTEAFF.

V usage is TRBV5-4 and J usage is TRBJ2-7; D perhaps matches TRBD1 (6 bases). Germline assignment: CDR1 SGHNT and CDR2 YYREEE (reference sequence). The V and J ends lost 5 bases and 2 bases respectively, with 14 bases between them. This CDR3 has 14 amino acids. Here the CDR3 reads CASRSVGAAYEQYF. The CDR3 DNA sequence: TGTGCCAGCAGGAGTGTGGGGGCAGCCTACGAGCAGTACTTC.

This clone was seen just once. This chain uses TRBV2 with TRBJ1-4; TRBD1 aligns across 9 bases. The CDR3 is made up of 16 amino acids. V dropped 4 bases and J dropped 7; count of bases not matched to a gene: 10. Germline assignment: CDR1 SNHLY and CDR2 FYNNEI. CDR3 sequence (DNA): TGTGCCAGCAGTGGAGCCAGACAGGGGGAAAGTGAAAAACTGTTTTTT. Its translation: CASSGARQGESEKLFF.

V is TRBV6-5 and J is TRBJ1-5; 7 bases are shared with TRBD1. Germline-derived CDR1 and CDR2 are MNHEY and SVGAGI. J gave up 3 bases and V 6 bases, and 5 bases lay outside the gene matches. The length of the CDR3 is 14 residues. Written as DNA, the CDR3 is TGTGCCAGCAGCCCGACAGGGCTCAATCAGCCCCAGCATTTT. Translating it yields CASSPTGLNQPQHF.

This clone was seen a single time. The V call is TRBV19, the J call TRBJ2-2, with 10 bases matching TRBD1. Germline CDR1 is LNHDA and CDR2 is SQIVND (reference sequence). Trimming cost V 1 base and J 3 bases; bases outside gene matches: 2. The CDR3 has 16 amino acids. This CDR3 reads CASSIGGQGYTGELFF. In nucleotides, the CDR3 is TGTGCCAGTAGTATAGGGGGACAGGGGTACACCGGGGAGCTGTTTTTT.

The chain carries TRBV30 and TRBJ2-2, with 8 bases that match TRBD2. CDR3 length: 15 residues. Looked up from germline, CDR1 is GTSNPN and CDR2 is SVGIG (reference sequence). Trimming at V came to 0 bases and at J to 5 bases, leaving 5 bases not matched to a gene. The CDR3 loop reads CAWSVRLAGTGELFF. CDR3 nucleotides: TGTGCCTGGAGTGTACGTCTAGCGGGTACCGGGGAGCTGTTTTTT. The complete variable domain, with remaining parts taken from reference TRBV30 and TRBJ2-2, reads SQTIHQWPATLVQPVGSPLSLECTVEGTSNPNLYWYRQAAGRGLQLLFYSVGIGQISSEVPQNLSASRPQDRQFILSSKKLLLSDSGFYLCAWSVRLAGTGELFFGEGSRLTVL.

The chain employs TRBV7-2 and TRBJ2-5; D may match TRBD1 or TRBD2 (7 bases each). The V gene's germline CDR1 is SGHTA and CDR2 FQGNSA. This CDR3 has 13 amino acids. The germline V and J ends were trimmed by 10 bases and 2 bases, with 14 bases remaining between them. The CDR3 loop reads CAIRGRDQETQYF. For the CDR3, the DNA is TGTGCCATCAGGGGGAGGGATCAAGAGACCCAGTACTTC. Looking up the rest from reference TRBV7-2 and TRBJ2-5 gives the full variable domain: GAGVSQSPSNKVTEKGKDVELRCDPISGHTALYWYRQSLGQGLEFLIYFQGNSAPDKSGLPSDRFSAERTGGSVSTLTIQRTQQEDSAVYLCAIRGRDQETQYFGPGTRLLVL.

Comments on this clone: Germline is not matched at one junction end, which may reflect a read error. This chain links TRBV15 with TRBJ1-4; maybe TRBD1 (6 bases). CDR1 is LNHNV, CDR2 YYDKDF, per germline (reference sequence). This CDR3 spans 14 amino acids. CDR3 region: CATSGDRYNEKLFF. The CDR3 DNA reads TGTGCCACCAGCGGCGACAGGTATAATGAAAAGCTGTTTTTT.

The genes are TRBV29-1 and TRBJ2-1, with TRBD2 matching over 8 bases. The length of the CDR3 is 14 residues. Trimming at V came to 4 bases and at J to 8 bases, leaving 10 bases not matched to a gene. CDR1 is SQVTM, CDR2 ANQGSEA, per germline. The CDR3: CSVAWRGAMDEQFF. The CDR3 nucleotides are TGCAGCGTTGCGTGGCGGGGGGCCATGGATGAGCAGTTCTTC.

The chain uses TRBV28 and TRBJ2-1; 7 bases are shared with TRBD1. V was pared by 6 bases and J by 5 bases, with 7 bases of the junction left unmatched. CDR3 size: 14 residues. Germline V gene data show CDR1 as MDHEN and CDR2 as SYDVKM. DNA for the CDR3: TGTGCCAGCAGACCTGGGACAGACGACAATGAGCAGTTCTTC. It is translated as CASRPGTDDNEQFF.

This clone was observed once. The chain links TRBV19 to TRBJ2-1, with 8 nucleotides matching TRBD2. The length of the CDR3 is 15 residues. V shed 7 bases and J 0 bases; nucleotides not matched to a gene: 5. CDR1 and CDR2 (germline): LNHDA, SQIVND (reference sequence). The CDR3 reads CASTGGISSYNEQFF. The DNA for the CDR3 is TGTGCCAGTACGGGGGGGATCAGCTCCTACAATGAGCAGTTCTTC.

V usage is TRBV4-1 and J usage is TRBJ2-5; 8 bases are shared with TRBD2. Losses at the gene ends were 0 bases for V and 3 bases for J; bases not matched to a gene: 6. The CDR3 is made up of 16 amino acids. The germline CDR1 and CDR2 sequences are MGHRA and YSYEKL. The CDR3 reads CASSQDGRGVEETQYF. CDR3 DNA: TGCGCCAGCAGCCAAGATGGGCGGGGGGTAGAAGAGACCCAGTACTTC.

The chain has TRBV7-9 and TRBJ2-1; D gene ambiguous. CDR1 and CDR2 from the germline V gene are SEHNR and FQNEAQ (reference sequence). CDR3 length: 14 amino acids. V was clipped by 4 bases and J by 7 bases, with 14 bases between them. The CDR3 DNA follows: TGTGCCAGCAGCTCCAACCTGGGCCAGAATGAGCAGTTCTTC. Encoded protein: CASSSNLGQNEQFF.

The genes are TRBV28 and TRBJ1-5, with D possibly TRBD1 on 5 matching bases. This CDR3 comprises 14 residues. V was shortened by 5 bases and J by 0 bases, with 8 bases between the two germline ends. Germline CDR1 is MDHEN and CDR2 is SYDVKM. The CDR3 region is CASSAGGSNQPQHF. The CDR3 nucleotides read TGTGCCAGCAGTGCCGGGGGTAGCAATCAGCCCCAGCATTTT.

The CDR3 loop is CASSLGSSGSLNEQFF. CDR3 coding DNA: TGCGCCAGCAGCTTGGGTTCTAGCGGGAGCTTGAATGAGCAGTTCTTC. The rearrangement joins TRBV5-1 to TRBJ2-1; 10 nucleotides match TRBD2. This CDR3 is 16 amino acids long. CDR1 and CDR2 (germline): SGHRS, YFSETQ. J lost 7 bases, V lost 0 bases, and 7 bases had no gene match.